Presented here are 24 T cell receptor beta chains from one specimen sequenced in a study of PD-L1 blockade in urothelial cancer. Method: immunoSEQ multiplex PCR; TCRdb's copy keeps in-frame clones and lacks some. Among about 82,000 clones listed, more than 75% were seen once. The specimen was PBMCs, collected around atezolizumab (anti-PD-L1) treatment. Receptor source: a man in his 70s with urothelial cancer.

V and J are TRBV6-1 and TRBJ1-5; maybe TRBD1 (5 bases). The CDR3 totals 14 residues. Germline V gene lookup returns CDR1 MNHNS and CDR2 SASEGT. Trimming pared 5 bases from V and 5 bases from J, leaving 13 bases between. CDR3 in DNA: TGTGCCAGCAGTCCGAGGCAGGGATATCAGCCCCAGCATTTT. Residues: CASSPRQGYQPQHF.

The chain uses TRBV7-9 and TRBJ2-6; TRBD1 aligns across 7 bases. The CDR3 spans 16 residues. V lost 3 bases to trimming and J lost 3 bases; unmatched junction nucleotides: 5. Germline V lookup: CDR1 SEHNR, CDR2 FQNEAQ (reference sequence). This CDR3 is CASSFAGTDGANVLTF. CDR3 sequence (DNA): TGTGCCAGCAGCTTTGCCGGGACAGATGGGGCCAACGTCCTGACTTTC.

The DNA for the CDR3 is TGTGCCACTGGCCAGGGGGCGAGGACTGAAGCTTTCTTT. It encodes CATGQGARTEAFF. This chain links TRBV15 with TRBJ1-1, with 8 positions matching TRBD1. The CDR3 contains 13 residues. CDR1 LNHNV and CDR2 YYDKDF come from the germline V gene (reference sequence). V lost 9 bases to trimming and J lost 5 bases; unmatched junction nucleotides: 8.

The rearrangement uses TRBV7-2 and TRBJ1-1, with D perhaps TRBD1 (5 bases). Between the trimmed V and J ends, which lost 4 bases and 10 bases, there was a span of 19 bases. Germline-derived CDR1 and CDR2 are SGHTA and FQGNSA. The CDR3 covers 14 residues. CDR3 nucleotides: TGTGCCAGCAGCTCAAGCGACGGGTCGGGGGGAGCTTTCTTT. It codes for CASSSSDGSGGAFF.

The chain couples TRBV7-2 to TRBJ2-2, with 7 bases aligning to TRBD2. The CDR3 is 16 amino acids. Germline V gives CDR1 SGHTA, CDR2 FQGNSA. Losses at the gene ends were 1 base for V and 5 bases for J; bases not matched to a gene: 7. CDR3 DNA sequence: TGTGCCAGCAGCTTAGTTGGCGGGGGTAATACCGGGGAGCTGTTTTTT. Protein product: CASSLVGGGNTGELFF.

The genes are TRBV27 and TRBJ1-1; TRBD1 aligns across 11 bases. Trimming took 5 bases from V and 4 from J; bases not matched to a gene: 6. The CDR3 contains 15 residues. CDR1 is MNHEY, CDR2 SMNVEV, per germline (reference sequence). Written as DNA, the CDR3 is TGTGCCAGCAGTCCCGGGACAGGGGGTCTCACTGAAGCTTTCTTT. Its translation is CASSPGTGGLTEAFF.

The rearrangement uses TRBV4-2 and TRBJ2-1; weak D call: TRBD1 (6 bases). CDR3 length: 16 amino acids. CDR1 is LGHNA, CDR2 YNFKEQ, per germline. The germline V and J ends were trimmed by 4 bases and 0 bases, with 13 bases remaining between them. CDR3 DNA sequence: TGTGCCAGCAGCCCCCATGGCAGGGGCTCCTACAATGAGCAGTTCTTC. The encoded protein is CASSPHGRGSYNEQFF.

This chain uses TRBV7-8 with TRBJ2-7, with D tentatively TRBD2 (5 bases). V was trimmed by 0 bases and J by 0 bases, leaving 12 bases between them. Germline assignment: CDR1 SGHVS and CDR2 FQNEAQ. CDR3 length equals 16 residues. The CDR3 nucleotides read TGTGCCAGCAGCTTAGCCGCTAGCCTCAGCTCCTACGAGCAGTACTTC. Protein product: CASSLAASLSSYEQYF.

The CDR3, as DNA: TGTGCCAGCTCACTACGACAGGGGGCCGGGGCCAACGTCCTGACTTTC. It encodes CASSLRQGAGANVLTF. The rearrangement links TRBV18 to TRBJ2-6, with 10 bases matching TRBD1. The CDR3 is 16 residues long. V shed 4 bases and J 4 bases; nucleotides not matched to a gene: 4. The V gene's germline CDR1 is KGHSH and CDR2 LQKENI. Full variable domain (remainder filled in from reference TRBV18 and TRBJ2-6): NAGVMQNPRHLVRRRGQEARLRCSPMKGHSHVYWYRQLPEEGLKFMVYLQKENIIDESGMPKERFSAEFPKEGPSILRIQQVVRGDSAAYFCASSLRQGAGANVLTFGAGSRLTVL.

This clone was detected a few times. The rearrangement links TRBV19 to TRBJ1-5, with 9 nucleotides matching TRBD1. The CDR3 has 18 residues. V shed 3 bases, J shed 0 bases, and the junction held 9 bases outside the gene matches. Germline V lookup: CDR1 LNHDA, CDR2 SQIVND (reference sequence). Here the CDR3 reads CASSIGQGNGISNQPQHF. The CDR3 DNA follows: TGTGCCAGTAGTATCGGACAGGGGAACGGGATTAGCAATCAGCCCCAGCATTTT.

V is TRBV19 and J is TRBJ2-7, with 10 bases fitting TRBD2. The trim removed 5 bases at V and 4 bases at J, leaving 8 bases unmatched. This CDR3 has 15 amino acids. From germline, CDR1 is LNHDA and CDR2 SQIVND (reference sequence). The CDR3 bases are TGTGCCAGTAGTCCTTCTAGCGGGAGTAGATACGAGCAGTACTTC. Its protein product is CASSPSSGSRYEQYF. The complete variable domain, with remaining parts taken from reference TRBV19 and TRBJ2-7, reads DGGITQSPKYLFRKEGQNVTLSCEQNLNHDAMYWYRQDPGQGLRLIYYSQIVNDFQKGDIAEGYSVSREKKESFPLTVTSAQKNPTAFYLCASSPSSGSRYEQYFGPGTRLTVT.

The V call is TRBV5-1, the J call TRBJ2-5; possibly TRBD2 for D (5 bases). The CDR3 has 14 amino acids. The ends were cut back, 1 base at V and 1 base at J, with 8 bases in the middle. Germline V gene data show CDR1 as SGHRS and CDR2 as YFSETQ. The CDR3 bases are TGCGCCAGCAGCTTGCCGGGGATCCAAGAGACCCAGTACTTC. The encoded protein is CASSLPGIQETQYF.

In regard to this clone: The junction departs from the called germline gene at one end, perhaps through a read error. The chain has TRBV29-1 and TRBJ2-5; 12 bases line up with TRBD2. The CDR3 covers 12 residues. Germline V CDR1 and CDR2: SQVTM, ANQGSEA. The CDR3 bases are TGCAGCGTCGCTTGGACTAGCGGGGTCCCAGACTTC. Its translation: CSVAWTSGVPDF.

This clone was found a few times. This chain links TRBV7-8 with TRBJ2-1, with 7 bases aligning to TRBD2. This CDR3 region has 14 residues. Germline V gives CDR1 SGHVS, CDR2 FQNEAQ. After removal of 5 bases from V and 1 base from J, the junction contained 2 bases not matched to a gene. CDR3: CASSGTTSYNEQFF. DNA of the CDR3: TGTGCCAGCAGCGGGACTACATCCTACAATGAGCAGTTCTTC. Based on the CDR3 plus reference TRBV7-8 and TRBJ2-1, the full variable domain is GAGVSQSPRYKVAKRGQDVALRCDPISGHVSLFWYQQALGQGPEFLTYFQNEAQLDKSGLPSDRFFAERPEGSVSTLKIQRTQQEDSAVYLCASSGTTSYNEQFFGPGTRLTVL.

This chain joins TRBV6-6 and TRBJ2-3, with TRBD2 matching over 11 bases. The ends lost 7 bases at V and 4 bases at J; junction bases unmatched: 7. CDR3 length: 15 residues. The V gene's germline CDR1 is MNHNY and CDR2 SVGAGI (reference sequence). CDR3 DNA: TGTGCCAGCACCGTAGCGGGAGGGGAGGCAGATACGCAGTATTTT. It is translated as CASTVAGGEADTQYF.

V is TRBV5-4 and J is TRBJ2-1; 7 nucleotides match TRBD2. V shed 0 bases and J 7 bases; nucleotides not matched to a gene: 13. This CDR3 spans 17 amino acids. CDR1 is SGHNT, CDR2 YYREEE, per germline (reference sequence). CDR3 amino acids: CASSLELAGQSSNEQFF. The CDR3 DNA sequence: TGTGCCAGCAGCTTGGAGTTAGCGGGTCAATCTTCGAATGAGCAGTTCTTC.

The chain recombines TRBV20-1 with TRBJ2-1; 7 bases map to TRBD2. Per the germline V gene, CDR1 is DFQATT and CDR2 is SNEGSKA (reference sequence). This CDR3 comprises 11 residues. V trimming: 6 bases; J trimming: 7 bases; junction bases outside the gene matches: 3. CDR3 protein: CSARLANEQFF. The CDR3 DNA follows: TGCAGTGCCAGACTAGCAAATGAGCAGTTCTTC.

V and J are TRBV27 and TRBJ2-5, with 9 positions matching TRBD2. V lost 6 bases, J lost 4 bases, and 9 bases stayed unmatched. The germline V gene encodes CDR1 MNHEY and CDR2 SMNVEV (reference sequence). The CDR3 contains 15 residues. CDR3 coding DNA: TGTGCCAGCAGGCGAAGGCGGGGGGGCTCAGAGACCCAGTACTTC. Translation gives CASRRRRGGSETQYF.

V and J are TRBV10-3 and TRBJ1-2; the match to TRBD1 covers 9 bases. V lost 0 bases and J lost 1; bases outside the gene matches: 9. This CDR3 region has 18 residues. In germline, CDR1 is ENHRY, CDR2 SYGVKD. The CDR3, as DNA: TGTGCCATCAGTGAGTCGGAGGACAGGGGTTACCTTAACTATGGCTACACCTTC. This sequence encodes CAISESEDRGYLNYGYTF.

This clone was detected only a few times. The chain is built from TRBV27 and TRBJ1-3; TRBD1 might be the D (5 bases). Germline V gene sequence: CDR1 MNHEY, CDR2 SMNVEV (reference sequence). This CDR3 is built from 13 residues. V gave up 8 bases and J gave up 2 bases, with 10 bases separating them. The CDR3 loop is CASEDRPGNTIYF. The DNA of the CDR3 is TGTGCCAGCGAAGACAGACCTGGAAACACCATATATTTT.

The chain recombines TRBV5-1 with TRBJ2-1, with TRBD2 as a possible D gene (6 bases). The CDR3 sequence is 15 residues long. V was trimmed by 0 bases and J by 5 bases, leaving 12 bases between them. Germline V gene data show CDR1 as SGHRS and CDR2 as YFSETQ. As DNA, the CDR3 is TGCGCCAGCAGCTTGGTTTCCACGGGGGACAATGAGCAGTTCTTC. Translation: CASSLVSTGDNEQFF. The whole variable domain, remainder taken from reference TRBV5-1 and TRBJ2-1, is KAGVTQTPRYLIKTRGQQVTLSCSPISGHRSVSWYQQTPGQGLQFLFEYFSETQRNKGNFPGRFSGRQFSNSRSEMNVSTLELGDSALYLCASSLVSTGDNEQFFGPGTRLTVL.

This CDR3 is CASSMHSTNEKLFF. In nucleotides, the CDR3 is TGTGCCAGTAGTATGCACTCAACTAATGAAAAACTGTTTTTT. The V call is TRBV19, the J call TRBJ1-4; D gene unclear. The CDR3 sequence is 14 residues long. V was shortened by 3 bases and J by 0 bases, with 5 bases between the two germline ends. Germline V gives CDR1 LNHDA, CDR2 SQIVND (reference sequence).

The chain couples TRBV14 to TRBJ1-1, with a tentative D call TRBD1 (5 bases). Trimming removed 2 bases from V and 4 bases from J, with 14 bases in between. Per germline, CDR1 SGHDN and CDR2 FVKESK. The CDR3 runs to 15 residues. For the CDR3, the DNA is TGTGCCAGCAGCCAACCCCCCCAGGGTGGCACTGAAGCTTTCTTT. Its protein is CASSQPPQGGTEAFF.

The chain employs TRBV18 and TRBJ2-2, with a possible D match to TRBD2 (6 bases). This CDR3 has 16 residues. Trimming left V 1 base short and J 0 bases short, with 9 bases between. Germline V CDR1 and CDR2: KGHSH, LQKENI. CDR3: CASSPRGTSNTGELFF. The CDR3 region has the DNA TGTGCCAGCTCACCACGCGGGACTTCGAACACCGGGGAGCTGTTTTTT.